A selection of T cell receptor beta chains follows, all from one sample in a study of regulatory T cells in long-lasting Graves disease. MiXCR, run by TCRdb on the multiplex PCR reads, gives a single entry per CDR3 protein. The sample carries roughly 250,000 distinct CDR3 sequences, approximately 18% recorded once. These data also formed part of another study, on T cells in Graves' hyperthyroidism and ophthalmopathy.

Here the sequenced sample was peripheral blood mononuclear cells (PBMCs), taken at new diagnosis, from a patient treated with antithyroid drugs. These receptors were obtained from a woman in her thirties with Graves disease. Both conserved end residues are part of each CDR3. The order of the fields is D gene, J gene, V gene, clone size, CDR3 DNA, CDR3 protein. A D gene is named only where the DNA matches it firmly. The size entry is marked missing in some rows and otherwise reads once, few, many or a size class.

TRBD1 TRBJ2-2 TRBV7-9 many TGTGCCAGCAGCTTTCCGGGACAGGGGAGCGGGGAGCTGTTTTTT CASSFPGQGSGELFF
- TRBJ2-3 TRBV5-4 many TGTGCCAGCAACCGTAACGGGGGCGCGAGCACAGATACGCAGTATTTT CASNRNGGASTDTQYF
- TRBJ2-2 TRBV5-1 - TGCGCCAGCAGCTTGGCAGCGAACACCGGGGAGCTGTTTTTT CASSLAANTGELFF
TRBD2 TRBJ2-5 TRBV20-1 many TGCAGTGCTAGTAGCGGGGGGGCGGTGGAGACCCAGTACTTC CSASSGGAVETQYF
TRBD1 TRBJ1-1 TRBV12-3/TRBV12-4 few TGTGCCAGCAGCCGGACAGGGGGACACACTGAAGCTTTCTTT CASSRTGGHTEAFF
TRBD1 TRBJ1-5 TRBV12-3/TRBV12-4 many TGTGCCAGCAGGGGGACAGGGAGTGGCAATCAGCCCCAGCATTTT CASRGTGSGNQPQHF
- TRBJ1-1 TRBV5-6 - TGTGCCAGCAGCCCGGGACTTCAGAACACTGAAGCTTTCTTT CASSPGLQNTEAFF
- TRBJ1-4 TRBV6-5 many TGTGCCAGCAGTTCCCGGATCGTGACTAATGAAAAACTGTTTTTT CASSSRIVTNEKLFF
- TRBJ1-5 TRBV6-1 many TGTGCCAGCAGTGAAATAAGCAATCAGCCCCAGCATTTT CASSEISNQPQHF
- TRBJ1-5 TRBV19 - TGTGCCAGTAGATTGGAGGGAAATCAGCCCCAGCATTTT CASRLEGNQPQHF
TRBD2 TRBJ2-1 TRBV19 many TGTGCCAGTAGTCCCGGGACTAGCGGGGGGAGGATATACAATGAGCAGTTCTTC CASSPGTSGGRIYNEQFF
- TRBJ2-5 TRBV3-1 many TGTGCCAGCAGCCAAGGTCTAGACCAAGAGACCCAGTACTTC CASSQGLDQETQYF
- TRBJ2-7 TRBV29-1 many TGCAGCGTCCAACGGACAGCCCTGGGCGACGAGCAGTACTTC CSVQRTALGDEQYF
- TRBJ1-1 TRBV19 many TGTGCCAGTAGACCCACCAGGGGAAACATGAACACTGAAGCTTTCTTT CASRPTRGNMNTEAFF
- TRBJ2-5 TRBV3-1 many TGTGCCAGCAGCTTCACAGCTGGACTGCAAGAGACCCAGTACTTC CASSFTAGLQETQYF
- TRBJ1-2 TRBV5-1 - TGTGCCAGCAGCTTAGGAGATGAGAAAAGTAGGTATGGCTACACCTTC CASSLGDEKSRYGYTF
- TRBJ2-6 TRBV6-2/TRBV6-3 - TGTGCCAGCAGTGGGGGGGGGGCCAACGTCCTGACTTTC CASSGGGANVLTF
TRBD2 TRBJ2-2 TRBV4-1 - TGCGCCAGCAGAGGTAGCGGGGGGGCCGGGGAGCTGTTTTTT CASRGSGGAGELFF
TRBD2 TRBJ2-3 TRBV11-1 - TGTGCCAGCAGCTTTTCAGCGGGGGGTAGCACAGATACGCAGTATTTT CASSFSAGGSTDTQYF
- TRBJ2-3 TRBV5-1 many TGCGCCAGCAGCGCTCAGGGGCTGGGGTTAGATACGCAGTATTTT CASSAQGLGLDTQYF
- TRBJ1-2 TRBV20-1 many TGCAGTGCTATTTGGCAGGGCCACTATGGCTACACCTTC CSAIWQGHYGYTF
- TRBJ1-5 TRBV7-9 many TGTGCCAGCAGCGACGACACAGGCAATCAGCCCCAGCATTTT CASSDDTGNQPQHF
- TRBJ1-4 TRBV7-9 - TGTGCCAGCAGCTTGGGGGACCTTAATGAAAAACTGTTTTTT CASSLGDLNEKLFF
- TRBJ2-2 TRBV7-2 many TGTGCCAGCAGCACGGTAGGACTACTTGGTGGCGGGGAGCTGTTTTTT CASSTVGLLGGGELFF
TRBD1 TRBJ2-5 TRBV5-5 many TGTGCCAGCAGCTTCATATCAGGGGGCGGCGAGACCCAGTACTTC CASSFISGGGETQYF
- TRBJ2-1 TRBV6-2/TRBV6-3 many TGTGCCAGCAGATCATTGGGGGCCCCCCCGCCGACTAATGAGCAGTTCTTC CASRSLGAPPPTNEQFF
- TRBJ1-1 TRBV19 many TGTGCCAGTAGTATAGCGGGGGGCAGGACTGAAGCTTTCTTT CASSIAGGRTEAFF
- TRBJ2-5 TRBV14 many TGTGCCAGCAGCCAAGATGGCGGGGGCAGAGAGACCCAGTACTTC CASSQDGGGRETQYF
- TRBJ2-3 TRBV7-2 many TGTGCCAGCCGTAGAAGGGGGGGACTAGATACGCAGTATTTT CASRRRGGLDTQYF
TRBD2 TRBJ2-1 TRBV28 - TGTGCCAGCAGGCTAGCGGGGGGAAGTGAGCAGTTCTTC CASRLAGGSEQFF
- TRBJ2-7 TRBV18 many TGTGCCAGCTCACCGGGAGGCAGGTTCTCCTACGAGCAGTACTTC CASSPGGRFSYEQYF
- TRBJ2-5 TRBV9 many TGTGCCAGCAGCGTAGGGCCGGGCTCCGAGGGAGAGACCCAGTACTTC CASSVGPGSEGETQYF
- TRBJ1-1 TRBV5-1 many TGCGCCAGCAAGGGGGAAGGGTCCGGGTCTGAAGCTTTCTTT CASKGEGSGSEAFF
- TRBJ2-3 TRBV2 many TGTGCCAGCAGCCTAAACCCGGGGGCAGATACGCAGTATTTT CASSLNPGADTQYF
- TRBJ1-1 TRBV3-1 many TGTGCCAGCAGCCAAATGGCTGGGGCTGAAGCTTTCTTT CASSQMAGAEAFF
- TRBJ2-7 TRBV7-9 many TGTGCCAGCAGTCCCCCCGCGGGACTCGGCGAGCAGTACTTC CASSPPAGLGEQYF
- TRBJ2-1 TRBV10-3 - TGTGCCATCAGTGTAAAGGGGTCCTACAATGAGCAGTTCTTC CAISVKGSYNEQFF
TRBD1 TRBJ1-4 TRBV12-3/TRBV12-4 many TGTGCCAGCAGTTTGGGACAGGGGATCGTTCGGGAAAAACTGTTTTTT CASSLGQGIVREKLFF
TRBD2 TRBJ2-1 TRBV28 - TGTGCCAGCAGTTTATCCAGCGGGAGTAACCATGAGCAGTTCTTC CASSLSSGSNHEQFF
TRBD2 TRBJ2-3 TRBV20-1 many TGCAGTGCTAGAGATGTAGCGGGGGATAAAGATACGCAGTATTTT CSARDVAGDKDTQYF
TRBD2 TRBJ2-1 TRBV20-1 many TGCAGTGCTCAGCGGGGGGGCTCTCGGGATGAGCAGTTCTTC CSAQRGGSRDEQFF
- TRBJ1-1 TRBV12-3/TRBV12-4 many TGTGCCAGCAGTCCCGGACGAGAGAACACTGAAGCTTTCTTT CASSPGRENTEAFF
TRBD2 TRBJ2-3 TRBV7-2 many TGTGCCAGCAGCGGGGGGGGAGATACGCAGTATTTT CASSGGGDTQYF
TRBD1 TRBJ2-2 TRBV24-1 once TGTGCCACCAGTGATTTGCACTCTAGGGGACAGGTCGGGGAGCTGTTTTTT CATSDLHSRGQVGELFF
TRBD1 TRBJ2-4 TRBV28 many TGTGCCAGCAGTTCTCTCGGACAGGGCAGGACCAAAAACATTCAGTACTTC CASSSLGQGRTKNIQYF